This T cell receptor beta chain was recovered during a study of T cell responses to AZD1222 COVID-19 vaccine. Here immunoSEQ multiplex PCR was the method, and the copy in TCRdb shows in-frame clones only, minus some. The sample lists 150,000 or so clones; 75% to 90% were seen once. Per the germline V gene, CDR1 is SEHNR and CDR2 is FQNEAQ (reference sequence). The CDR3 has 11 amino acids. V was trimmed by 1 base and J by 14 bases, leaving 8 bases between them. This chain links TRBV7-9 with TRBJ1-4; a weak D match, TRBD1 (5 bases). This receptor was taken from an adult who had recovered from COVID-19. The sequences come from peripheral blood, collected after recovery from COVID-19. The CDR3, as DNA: TGTGCCAGCAGCTTAGGTCAGGGCCTGTTTTTT. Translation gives CASSLGQGLFF.